The text below deals with one T cell receptor (beta chain). Its antigen is not known. The data were obtained in a study of T cells in localized non-small cell lung cancer. Study-level findings and limits: The study found T cell clonality highest in uninvolved adjacent lung, above tumor. Heterogeneity remains possible because sequencing was limited to only one tumor region.

TCRdb keeps only in-frame clones here, not all; method: immunoSEQ multiplex PCR. The sample comprises approximately 28,000 clones, nearly 90% of which are singletons, and around 4% rests with the top ten. This specimen was peripheral blood mononuclear cells, taken before any cancer treatment. This receptor was taken from a woman between 40 and 69 years old with stage III lung adenocarcinoma.

The CDR3 nucleotides are TGTGCCACCAGCAGAAGCCGACAGGGAGGGGCTGAAGCTTTCTTT. Encoded protein: CATSRSRQGGAEAFF. This chain connects TRBV15 to TRBJ1-1; 7 bases are a match to TRBD1. Germline CDR1 and CDR2: LNHNV and YYDKDF (reference sequence). The CDR3 has 15 amino acids. After removal of 2 bases from V and 6 bases from J, the junction contained 9 bases not matched to a gene. The full variable domain, its missing parts supplied by reference TRBV15 and TRBJ1-1, is DAMVIQNPRYQVTQFGKPVTLSCSQTLNHNVMYWYQQKSSQAPKLLFHYYDKDFNNEADTPDNFQSRRPNTSFCFLDIRSPGLGDTAMYLCATSRSRQGGAEAFFGQGTRLTVV.